These 15 T cell receptor beta chains originate from one sample sequenced in a study of T cells in narcolepsy (dated by TCRdb to 2017 to 2018). Library prep was done by the immunoSEQ multiplex PCR assay. This is the immuneACCESS table as TCRdb keeps it, with only in-frame sequences that have V and J called. A part of the clones is gone; compared with another copy, unresolved V genes explain less than half, and the rest is unexplained. Across this sample there are some 32,000 clones, with around four fifths seen only once. Roughly 1% of the sample comes from the top ten. Sequencing was performed on CD45RA- memory CD4+ T cells from PBMCs. Sample cell subset or site, as interpreted from the label and publication: memory T cells sorted ex vivo from peripheral blood. These receptors were obtained from a human donor with narcolepsy.

V usage is TRBV2 and J usage is TRBJ1-5; D might be TRBD1 (5 bases). The V end lost 7 bases, the J end lost 4 bases, and 14 bases lay between the germline ends. The CDR3 loop spans 14 amino acids. Germline CDR1 reads SNHLY; CDR2 reads FYNNEI. The CDR3: CASTAGHRNQPQHF. CDR3 in DNA: TGTGCCAGCACCGCTGGACACCGGAATCAGCCCCAGCATTTT.

In this sample, this clone is medium-sized (0.01 to 0.1%). V usage is TRBV19 and J usage is TRBJ1-2; D is undetermined. Germline V gene sequence: CDR1 LNHDA, CDR2 SQIVND (reference sequence). The V gene lost 3 bases and the J gene lost 8 bases, with 19 bases spanning the gap. The CDR3 consists of 15 residues. In DNA form, the CDR3 reads TGTGCCAGTAGTATTGTCCCGCGTTCCCCGGGCGGCTACACCTTC. It encodes CASSIVPRSPGGYTF.

The chain is built from TRBV29-1 and TRBJ1-3, with TRBD1 as a possible D gene (5 bases). From germline, CDR1 is SQVTM and CDR2 ANQGSEA. CDR3 length equals 14 residues. The germline V and J ends were trimmed by 6 bases and 3 bases, with 15 bases remaining between them. As DNA, the CDR3 is TGCAGCGTCGGATTGGGGCAATATGGAAACACCATATATTTT. Translating it yields CSVGLGQYGNTIYF.

This rearrangement joins TRBV30 to TRBJ2-5; 8 bases are shared with TRBD1. CDR1 and CDR2 (germline): GTSNPN, SVGIG (reference sequence). The CDR3 is 12 residues long. V lost 5 bases to trimming and J lost 3 bases; unmatched junction nucleotides: 2. The CDR3 coding sequence is TGTGCCTGGGGACAGGGTAAAGAGACCCAGTACTTC. It is translated as CAWGQGKETQYF.

This chain joins TRBV19 and TRBJ1-3; 10 nucleotides match TRBD1. Trimming took 10 bases from V and 0 from J; bases not matched to a gene: 15. CDR3 length equals 18 residues. Per the germline V gene, CDR1 is LNHDA and CDR2 is SQIVND (reference sequence). In DNA form, the CDR3 reads TGTGCCACCTTCCGACAGGGGGCTTTCACTAGCTCTGGAAACACCATATATTTT. Its translation: CATFRQGAFTSSGNTIYF.

This rearrangement joins TRBV14 to TRBJ2-1; D is unclear. The germline V gene has CDR1 SGHDN and CDR2 FVKESK. This CDR3 is 15 amino acids long. The germline V and J ends were trimmed by 4 bases and 8 bases, with 18 bases remaining between them. CDR3 loop: CASSPTTTGWDEQFF. The CDR3 region has the DNA TGTGCCAGCAGCCCAACTACGACCGGCTGGGATGAGCAGTTCTTC.

The rearrangement uses TRBV30 and TRBJ1-5; 10 nucleotides line up with TRBD1. Trimming removed 2 bases from V and 6 bases from J; junction bases left unmatched: 10. Germline lookup yields CDR1 GTSNPN and CDR2 SVGIG (reference sequence). This CDR3 is 16 amino acids long. The DNA for the CDR3 is TGTGCCTGGAGTACCCCGACAGGGGGCTACGGTCAGCCCCAGCATTTT. Translated: CAWSTPTGGYGQPQHF.

This chain connects TRBV5-5 to TRBJ2-2, with TRBD1 matching 9 bases. After removal of 4 bases from V and 4 bases from J, the junction contained 5 bases not matched to a gene. In germline, CDR1 is SGHKS, CDR2 YYEKEE (reference sequence). The CDR3 runs 15 residues. The CDR3 protein is CASSTGQGGTGELFF. DNA of the CDR3: TGTGCCAGCAGCACGGGACAGGGTGGCACCGGGGAGCTGTTTTTT.

This chain connects TRBV30 to TRBJ2-5; D remains ambiguous. The CDR3 length is 13 residues. Trimming left V 5 bases short and J 5 bases short, with 15 bases between. Per the germline V gene, CDR1 is GTSNPN and CDR2 is SVGIG (reference sequence). The CDR3 reads CAWRPGGAETQYF. DNA of the CDR3: TGTGCCTGGCGGCCAGGTGGAGCGGAGACCCAGTACTTC. Looking up the rest from reference TRBV30 and TRBJ2-5 gives the full variable domain: SQTIHQWPATLVQPVGSPLSLECTVEGTSNPNLYWYRQAAGRGLQLLFYSVGIGQISSEVPQNLSASRPQDRQFILSSKKLLLSDSGFYLCAWRPGGAETQYFGPGTRLLVL.

J is TRBJ1-2 and V is TRBV6-5; D remains ambiguous. The CDR3 sequence is 14 residues long. The V and J ends lost 6 bases and 0 bases respectively, with 11 bases between them. In germline, CDR1 is MNHEY, CDR2 SVGAGI. As DNA, the CDR3 is TGTGCCAGCAGCCCTCGGATAGCTAACTATGGCTACACCTTC. Protein product: CASSPRIANYGYTF.

J is TRBJ2-5 and V is TRBV19; 11 bases line up with TRBD2. CDR1 is LNHDA and CDR2 is SQIVND in the germline V gene (reference sequence). After removal of 7 bases from V and 4 bases from J, the junction contained 2 bases not matched to a gene. The CDR3 totals 13 residues. The CDR3 here is CASNLAGGETQYF. The CDR3 nucleotides read TGTGCCAGTAACCTAGCGGGGGGAGAGACCCAGTACTTC.

This clone was detected once. The rearrangement joins TRBV5-1 to TRBJ2-7; D possibly corresponds to TRBD1 (5 bases). The V end was cut by 0 bases, the J end by 2 bases, with 15 bases between. From germline, CDR1 is SGHRS and CDR2 YFSETQ. The CDR3 sequence is 16 residues long. The DNA of the CDR3 is TGCGCCAGCAGCTTGGACCCCAAGACAGAAACCTACGAGCAGTACTTC. This gives the protein CASSLDPKTETYEQYF.

The chain combines TRBV11-2 with TRBJ2-5; 8 nucleotides line up with TRBD2. There are 15 residues in the CDR3. Trimming at V came to 3 bases and at J to 1 base, leaving 4 bases not matched to a gene. CDR1 is SGHAT and CDR2 is FQNNGV in the germline V gene. CDR3 loop: CASSLQRGTQETQYF. The CDR3 region has the DNA TGTGCCAGCAGCTTGCAGCGGGGGACCCAAGAGACCCAGTACTTC.

The chain couples TRBV6-1 to TRBJ2-2; D remains unclear. This CDR3 spans 11 amino acids. The V gene lost 5 bases and the J gene lost 6 bases, with 4 bases spanning the gap. Germline V gene data show CDR1 as MNHNS and CDR2 as SASEGT. CDR3 DNA: TGTGCCAGCAGTATCCCCGGGGAGCTGTTTTTT. It codes for CASSIPGELFF.

This clone is a singleton in its sample. V usage is TRBV5-1 and J usage is TRBJ1-4, with 7 nucleotides matching TRBD1. The germline CDR1 and CDR2 sequences are SGHRS and YFSETQ. The CDR3 is 15 amino acids. The ends lost 0 bases at V and 5 bases at J; junction bases unmatched: 4. The CDR3 is CASSLAGGGNEKLFF. In DNA, the CDR3 is TGCGCCAGCAGCTTGGCAGGGGGTGGGAATGAAAAACTGTTTTTT.